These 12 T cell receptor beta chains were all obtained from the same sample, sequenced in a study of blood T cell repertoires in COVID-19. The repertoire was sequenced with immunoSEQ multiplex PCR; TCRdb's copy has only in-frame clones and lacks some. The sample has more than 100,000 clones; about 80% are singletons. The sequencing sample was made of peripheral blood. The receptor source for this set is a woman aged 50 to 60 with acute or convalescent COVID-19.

CDR3 nucleotide sequence: TGTGCCAGCAGTTACGGGGCAGGGGCAGATACGCAGTATTTT. Protein sequence: CASSYGAGADTQYF. This chain joins TRBV6-6 and TRBJ2-3; the D gene is possibly TRBD1 (6 bases). V was pared by 2 bases and J by 4 bases, with 10 bases between. Germline assignment: CDR1 MNHNY and CDR2 SVGAGI (reference sequence). The CDR3 totals 14 residues.

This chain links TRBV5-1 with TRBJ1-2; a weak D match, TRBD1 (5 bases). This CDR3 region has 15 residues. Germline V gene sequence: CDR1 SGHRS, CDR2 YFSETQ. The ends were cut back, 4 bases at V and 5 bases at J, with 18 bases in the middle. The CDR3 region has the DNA TGCGCCAGCAGCATAGACGGGACTGAGGGGTATGGCTACACCTTC. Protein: CASSIDGTEGYGYTF. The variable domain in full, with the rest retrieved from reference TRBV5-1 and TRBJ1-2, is KAGVTQTPRYLIKTRGQQVTLSCSPISGHRSVSWYQQTPGQGLQFLFEYFSETQRNKGNFPGRFSGRQFSNSRSEMNVSTLELGDSALYLCASSIDGTEGYGYTFGSGTRLTVV.

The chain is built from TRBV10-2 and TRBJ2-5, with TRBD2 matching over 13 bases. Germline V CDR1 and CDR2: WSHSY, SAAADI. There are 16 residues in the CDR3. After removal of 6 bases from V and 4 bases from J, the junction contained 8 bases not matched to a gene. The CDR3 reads CASRGLAGDLSETQYF. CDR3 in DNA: TGCGCCAGCAGAGGACTAGCGGGGGATTTATCAGAGACCCAGTACTTC.

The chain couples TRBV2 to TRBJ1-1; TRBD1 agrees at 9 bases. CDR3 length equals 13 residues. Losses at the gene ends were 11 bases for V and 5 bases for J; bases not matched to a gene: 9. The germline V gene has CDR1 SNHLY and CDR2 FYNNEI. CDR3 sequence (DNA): TGTGCCGGTACACAGGGGGCGCGTACTGAAGCTTTCTTT. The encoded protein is CAGTQGARTEAFF. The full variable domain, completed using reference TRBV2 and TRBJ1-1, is EPEVTQTPSHQVTQMGQEVILRCVPISNHLYFYWYRQILGQKVEFLVSFYNNEISEKSEIFDDQFSVERPDGSNFTLKIRSTKLEDSAMYFCAGTQGARTEAFFGQGTRLTVV.

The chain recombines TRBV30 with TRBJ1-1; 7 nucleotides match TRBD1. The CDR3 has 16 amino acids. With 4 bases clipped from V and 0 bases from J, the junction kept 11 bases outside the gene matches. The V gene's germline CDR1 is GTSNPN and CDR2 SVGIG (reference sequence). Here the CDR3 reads CAWTYAGGDLNTEAFF. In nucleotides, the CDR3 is TGTGCCTGGACTTATGCAGGGGGAGATTTGAACACTGAAGCTTTCTTT.

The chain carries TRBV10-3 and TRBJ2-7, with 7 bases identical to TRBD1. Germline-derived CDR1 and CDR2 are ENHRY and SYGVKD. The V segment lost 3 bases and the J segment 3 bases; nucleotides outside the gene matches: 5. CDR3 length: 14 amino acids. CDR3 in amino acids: CAISDSDRYYEQYF. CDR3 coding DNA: TGTGCCATCAGTGATTCGGACAGGTACTACGAGCAGTACTTC.

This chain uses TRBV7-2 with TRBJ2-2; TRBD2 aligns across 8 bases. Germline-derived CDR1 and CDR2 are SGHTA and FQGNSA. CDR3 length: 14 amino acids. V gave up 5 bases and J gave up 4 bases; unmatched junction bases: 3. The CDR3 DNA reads TGTGCCAGCAGCCAAAGCGGGAGCACCGGGGAGCTGTTTTTT. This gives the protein CASSQSGSTGELFF.

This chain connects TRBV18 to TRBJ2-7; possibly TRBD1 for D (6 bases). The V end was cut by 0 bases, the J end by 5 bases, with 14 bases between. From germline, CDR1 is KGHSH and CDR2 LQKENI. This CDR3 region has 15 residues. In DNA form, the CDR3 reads TGTGCCAGCTCACCACCAGGCAGGGGAGTGGACGAGCAGTACTTC. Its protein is CASSPPGRGVDEQYF. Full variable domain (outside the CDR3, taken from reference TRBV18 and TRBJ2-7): NAGVMQNPRHLVRRRGQEARLRCSPMKGHSHVYWYRQLPEEGLKFMVYLQKENIIDESGMPKERFSAEFPKEGPSILRIQQVVRGDSAAYFCASSPPGRGVDEQYFGPGTRLTVT.

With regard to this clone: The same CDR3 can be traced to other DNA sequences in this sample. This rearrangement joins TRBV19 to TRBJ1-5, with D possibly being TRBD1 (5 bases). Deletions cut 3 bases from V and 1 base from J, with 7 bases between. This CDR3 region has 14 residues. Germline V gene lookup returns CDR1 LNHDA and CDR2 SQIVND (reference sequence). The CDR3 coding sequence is TGTGCCAGTAGTATTCAGGGCAGCAATCAGCCCCAGCATTTT. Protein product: CASSIQGSNQPQHF. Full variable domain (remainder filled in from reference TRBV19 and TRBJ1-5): DGGITQSPKYLFRKEGQNVTLSCEQNLNHDAMYWYRQDPGQGLRLIYYSQIVNDFQKGDIAEGYSVSREKKESFPLTVTSAQKNPTAFYLCASSIQGSNQPQHFGDGTRLSIL.

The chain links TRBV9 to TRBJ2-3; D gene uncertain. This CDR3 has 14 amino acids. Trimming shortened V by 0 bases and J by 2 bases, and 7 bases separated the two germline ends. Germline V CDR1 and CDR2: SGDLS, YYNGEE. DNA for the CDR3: TGTGCCAGCAGCGTAGAACTCCCCACAGATACGCAGTATTTT. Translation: CASSVELPTDTQYF.

The CDR3 nucleotides are TGTGCCAGCATGGCAGGGACAGTCGGCGAGCAGTACTTC. Translation gives CASMAGTVGEQYF. The chain joins TRBV3-1 (or the pseudogene TRBV3-2) to TRBJ2-7; 7 positions match TRBD1. The CDR3 consists of 13 residues. CDR1 is LGHDT and CDR2 is YNNKEL in the germline V gene (reference sequence). Trimming removed 7 bases from V and 6 bases from J; junction bases left unmatched: 9.

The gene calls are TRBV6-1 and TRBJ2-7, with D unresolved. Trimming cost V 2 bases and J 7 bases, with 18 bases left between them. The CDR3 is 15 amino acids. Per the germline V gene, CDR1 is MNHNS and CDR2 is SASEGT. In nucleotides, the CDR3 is TGTGCCAGCAGTGAACTAGTAGCCTTGGCAAATGAGCAGTACTTC. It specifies CASSELVALANEQYF.